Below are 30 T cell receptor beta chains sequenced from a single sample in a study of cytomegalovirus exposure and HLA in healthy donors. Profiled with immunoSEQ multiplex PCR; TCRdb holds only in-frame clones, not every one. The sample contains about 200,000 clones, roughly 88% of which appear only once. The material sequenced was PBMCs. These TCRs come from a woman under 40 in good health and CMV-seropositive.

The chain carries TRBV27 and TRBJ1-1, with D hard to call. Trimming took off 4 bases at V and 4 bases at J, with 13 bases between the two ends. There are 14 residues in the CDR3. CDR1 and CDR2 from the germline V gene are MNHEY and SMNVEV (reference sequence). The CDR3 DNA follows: TGTGCCAGCAGTTCCTGGCGTGAGGGCACTGAAGCTTTCTTT. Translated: CASSSWREGTEAFF.

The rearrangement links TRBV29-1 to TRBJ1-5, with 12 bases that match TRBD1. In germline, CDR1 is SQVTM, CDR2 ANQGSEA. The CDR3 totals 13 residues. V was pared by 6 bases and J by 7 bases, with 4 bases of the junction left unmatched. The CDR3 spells CSVGDRGRQPQHF. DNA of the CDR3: TGCAGCGTGGGGGACAGGGGGCGACAGCCCCAGCATTTT.

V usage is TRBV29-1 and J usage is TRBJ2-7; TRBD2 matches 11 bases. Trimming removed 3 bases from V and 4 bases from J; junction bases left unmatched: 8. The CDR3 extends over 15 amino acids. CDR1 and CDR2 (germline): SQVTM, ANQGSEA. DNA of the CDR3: TGCAGCGTTGACGGCGGGACTAGCGGCCTATACGAGCAGTACTTC. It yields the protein CSVDGGTSGLYEQYF.

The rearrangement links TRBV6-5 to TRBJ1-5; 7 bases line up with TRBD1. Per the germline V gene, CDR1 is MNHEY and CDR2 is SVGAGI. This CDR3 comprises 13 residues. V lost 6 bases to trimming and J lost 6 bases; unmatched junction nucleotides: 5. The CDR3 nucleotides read TGTGCCAGCAGAAGACAGGGAGGTCAGCCCCAGCATTTT. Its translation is CASRRQGGQPQHF.

DNA for the CDR3: TGTGCCAGCAGTTTAGTGCGGAATACGCAGTATTTT. Its protein is CASSLVRNTQYF. The rearrangement uses TRBV28 and TRBJ2-3; the D is unclear. In germline, CDR1 is MDHEN, CDR2 SYDVKM. Trimming stripped 2 bases from V and 7 bases from J, with 7 bases between. The CDR3 covers 12 residues.

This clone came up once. CDR3 loop: CASSLWTGDFFNPNTEAFF. For the CDR3, the DNA is TGTGCCAGCAGTTTATGGACAGGGGACTTTTTCAACCCGAACACTGAAGCTTTCTTT. V and J are TRBV27 and TRBJ1-1, with TRBD1 matching over 9 bases. The CDR3 runs to 19 residues. V lost 1 base and J lost 1; bases outside the gene matches: 13. Germline assignment: CDR1 MNHEY and CDR2 SMNVEV (reference sequence).

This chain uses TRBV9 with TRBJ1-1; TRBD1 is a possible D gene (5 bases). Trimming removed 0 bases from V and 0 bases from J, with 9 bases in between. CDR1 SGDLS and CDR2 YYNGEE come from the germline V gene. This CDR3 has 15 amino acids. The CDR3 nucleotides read TGTGCCAGCAGCGTAGAGGGGAGGGTGAACACTGAAGCTTTCTTT. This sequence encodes CASSVEGRVNTEAFF.

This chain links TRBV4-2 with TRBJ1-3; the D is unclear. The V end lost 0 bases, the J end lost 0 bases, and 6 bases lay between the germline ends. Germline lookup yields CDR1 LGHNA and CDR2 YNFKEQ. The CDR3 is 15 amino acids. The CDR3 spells CASSQDEVSGNTIYF. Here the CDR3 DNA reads TGTGCCAGCAGCCAAGATGAGGTCTCTGGAAACACCATATATTTT.

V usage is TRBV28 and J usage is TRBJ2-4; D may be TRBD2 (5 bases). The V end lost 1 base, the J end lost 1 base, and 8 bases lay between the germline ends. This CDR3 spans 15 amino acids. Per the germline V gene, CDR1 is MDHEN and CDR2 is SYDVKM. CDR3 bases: TGTGCCAGCAGTTTATATAGCGAGGCCAAAAACATTCAGTACTTC. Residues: CASSLYSEAKNIQYF. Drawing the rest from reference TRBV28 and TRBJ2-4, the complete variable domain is DVKVTQSSRYLVKRTGEKVFLECVQDMDHENMFWYRQDPGLGLRLIYFSYDVKMKEKGDIPEGYSVSREKKERFSLILESASTNQTSMYLCASSLYSEAKNIQYFGAGTRLSVL.

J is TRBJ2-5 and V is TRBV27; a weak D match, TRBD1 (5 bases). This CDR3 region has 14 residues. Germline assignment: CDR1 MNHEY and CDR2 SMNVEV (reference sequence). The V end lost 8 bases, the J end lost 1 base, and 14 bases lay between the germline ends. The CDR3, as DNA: TGTGCCAGCCGCCATGGGGCAGTCCAAGAGACCCAGTACTTC. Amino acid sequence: CASRHGAVQETQYF.

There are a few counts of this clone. DNA of the CDR3: TGCGCCAGCAGCTTAAGGGAGTCTGAAGCTTTCTTT. It translates to CASSLRESEAFF. V usage is TRBV5-1 and J usage is TRBJ1-1; the D is unclear. Germline V gives CDR1 SGHRS, CDR2 YFSETQ. Trimming left V 2 bases short and J 6 bases short, with 8 bases between. The CDR3 spans 12 residues.

The CDR3, as DNA: TGTGCCAGCTCACCCAGGGAAAACGGGGAGCTGTTTTTT. This codes for CASSPRENGELFF. This sequence joins TRBV18 and TRBJ2-2; a possible D gene is TRBD1 (5 bases). Trimming removed 3 bases from V and 7 bases from J, with 9 bases in between. The V gene's germline CDR1 is KGHSH and CDR2 LQKENI. CDR3 size: 13 residues.

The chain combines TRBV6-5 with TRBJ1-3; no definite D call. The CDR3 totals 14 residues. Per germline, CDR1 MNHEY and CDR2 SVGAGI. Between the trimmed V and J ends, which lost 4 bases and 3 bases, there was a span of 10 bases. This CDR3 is CASSSAGFGNTIYF. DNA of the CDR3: TGTGCCAGCAGTTCGGCGGGGTTTGGAAACACCATATATTTT.

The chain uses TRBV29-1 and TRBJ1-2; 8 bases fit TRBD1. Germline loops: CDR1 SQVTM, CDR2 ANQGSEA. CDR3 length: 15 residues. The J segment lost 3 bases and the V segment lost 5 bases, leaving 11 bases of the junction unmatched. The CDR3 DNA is TGCAGCGTTTACGGACAGGGTGAAGCGGACTATGGCTACACCTTC. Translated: CSVYGQGEADYGYTF.

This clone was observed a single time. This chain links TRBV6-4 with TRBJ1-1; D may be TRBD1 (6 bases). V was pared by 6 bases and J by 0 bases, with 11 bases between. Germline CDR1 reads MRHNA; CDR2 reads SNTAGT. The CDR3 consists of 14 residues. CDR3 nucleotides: TGTGCCAGCAGGGACAGCTCCTTGAACACTGAAGCTTTCTTT. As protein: CASRDSSLNTEAFF.

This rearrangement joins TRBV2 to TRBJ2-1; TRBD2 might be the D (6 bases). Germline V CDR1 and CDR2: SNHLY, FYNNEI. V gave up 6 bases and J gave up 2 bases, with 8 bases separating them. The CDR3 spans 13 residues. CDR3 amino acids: CASSPGAYNEQFF. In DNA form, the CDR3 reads TGTGCCAGCAGCCCGGGGGCCTACAATGAGCAGTTCTTC.

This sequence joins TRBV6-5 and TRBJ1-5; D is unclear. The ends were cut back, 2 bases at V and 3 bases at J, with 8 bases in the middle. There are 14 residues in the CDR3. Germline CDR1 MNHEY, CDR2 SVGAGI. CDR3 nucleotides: TGTGCCAGCAGTTACGGGCAGAACAATCAGCCCCAGCATTTT. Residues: CASSYGQNNQPQHF.

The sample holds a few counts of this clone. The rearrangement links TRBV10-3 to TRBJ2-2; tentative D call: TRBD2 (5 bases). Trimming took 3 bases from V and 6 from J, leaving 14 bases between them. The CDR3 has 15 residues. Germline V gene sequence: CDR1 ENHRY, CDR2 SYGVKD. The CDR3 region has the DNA TGTGCCATCAGTGAAAGCGCAACCGGGGCCGGGGAGCTGTTTTTT. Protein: CAISESATGAGELFF.

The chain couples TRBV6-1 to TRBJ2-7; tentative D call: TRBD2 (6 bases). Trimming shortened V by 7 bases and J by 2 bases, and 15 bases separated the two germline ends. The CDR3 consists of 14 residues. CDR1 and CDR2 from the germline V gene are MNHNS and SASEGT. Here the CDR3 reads CASTEDYSTYEQYF. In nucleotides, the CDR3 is TGTGCCAGCACTGAGGACTACTCGACCTACGAGCAGTACTTC.

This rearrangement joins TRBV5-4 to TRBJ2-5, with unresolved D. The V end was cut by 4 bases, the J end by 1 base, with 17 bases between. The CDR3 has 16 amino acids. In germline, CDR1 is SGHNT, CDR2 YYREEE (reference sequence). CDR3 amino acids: CASSALVLQPQETQYF. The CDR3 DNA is TGTGCCAGCAGCGCCCTGGTACTCCAACCCCAAGAGACCCAGTACTTC.

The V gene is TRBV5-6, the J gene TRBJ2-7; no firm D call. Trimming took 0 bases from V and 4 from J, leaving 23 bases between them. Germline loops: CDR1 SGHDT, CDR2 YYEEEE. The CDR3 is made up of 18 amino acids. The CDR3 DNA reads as TGTGCCAGCAGCTTGGAACGAACCATCCGGGTGCAGAGGTACGAGCAGTACTTC. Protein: CASSLERTIRVQRYEQYF.

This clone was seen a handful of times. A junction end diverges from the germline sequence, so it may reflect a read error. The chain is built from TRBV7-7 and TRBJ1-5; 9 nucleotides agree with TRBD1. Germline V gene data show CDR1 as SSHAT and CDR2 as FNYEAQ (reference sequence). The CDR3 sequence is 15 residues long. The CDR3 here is CASSLAGDRAPSQHF. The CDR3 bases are TGTGCTAGCAGCTTAGCGGGGGACAGGGCCCCATCCCAGCATTTT.

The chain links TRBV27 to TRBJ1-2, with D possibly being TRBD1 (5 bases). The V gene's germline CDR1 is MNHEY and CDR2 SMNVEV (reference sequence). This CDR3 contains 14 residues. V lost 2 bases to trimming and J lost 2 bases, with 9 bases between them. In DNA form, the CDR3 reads TGTGCCAGCAGTTTACGCGGGGGGAACTATGGCTACACCTTC. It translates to CASSLRGGNYGYTF.

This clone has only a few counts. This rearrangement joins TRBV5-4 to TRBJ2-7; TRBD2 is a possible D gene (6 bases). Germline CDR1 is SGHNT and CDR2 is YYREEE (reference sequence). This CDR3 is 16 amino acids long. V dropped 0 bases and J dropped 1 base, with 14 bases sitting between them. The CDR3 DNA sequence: TGTGCCAGCAGCTTGGGAGGGACTCTTCCTTCCTACGAGCAGTACTTC. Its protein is CASSLGGTLPSYEQYF.

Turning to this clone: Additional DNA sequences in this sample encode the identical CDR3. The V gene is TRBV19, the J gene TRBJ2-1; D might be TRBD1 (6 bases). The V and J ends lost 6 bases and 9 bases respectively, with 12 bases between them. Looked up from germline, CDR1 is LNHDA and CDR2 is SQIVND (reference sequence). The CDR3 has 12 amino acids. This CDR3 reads CASSIRGGEQFF. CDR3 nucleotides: TGTGCCAGTAGCATCAGGGGCGGTGAGCAGTTCTTC.

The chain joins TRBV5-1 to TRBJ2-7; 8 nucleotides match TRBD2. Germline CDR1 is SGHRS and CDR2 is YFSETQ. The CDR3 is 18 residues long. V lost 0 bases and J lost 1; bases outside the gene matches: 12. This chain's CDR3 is CASSLVRPGIAGSYEQYF. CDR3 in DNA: TGCGCCAGCAGCTTGGTACGTCCTGGGATAGCGGGATCCTACGAGCAGTACTTC.

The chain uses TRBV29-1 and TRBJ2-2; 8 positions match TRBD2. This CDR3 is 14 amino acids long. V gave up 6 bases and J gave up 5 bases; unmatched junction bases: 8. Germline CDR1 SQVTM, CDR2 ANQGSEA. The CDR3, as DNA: TGCAGCGTAACCAAGAGCGGGAGTACCGGGGAGCTGTTTTTT. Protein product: CSVTKSGSTGELFF.

CDR3 bases: TGCGCCAGCAGGGTTTCCGGGAACACTGAAGCTTTCTTT. This encodes CASRVSGNTEAFF. The chain recombines TRBV5-1 with TRBJ1-1; no reliable D call. This CDR3 has 13 residues. The germline CDR1 and CDR2 sequences are SGHRS and YFSETQ. With 5 bases removed from V and 1 base from J, the gap between germline ends came to 9 bases.

In DNA form, the CDR3 reads TGTGCCAGCATCGGGCAACTTGGAGGGAACGTTGCAGATACGCAGTATTTT. Translating gives CASIGQLGGNVADTQYF. The chain links TRBV28 to TRBJ2-3; TRBD2 is a possible D gene (6 bases). CDR1 MDHEN and CDR2 SYDVKM come from the germline V gene. With 7 bases removed from V and 4 bases from J, the gap between germline ends came to 24 bases. The CDR3 is 17 amino acids.

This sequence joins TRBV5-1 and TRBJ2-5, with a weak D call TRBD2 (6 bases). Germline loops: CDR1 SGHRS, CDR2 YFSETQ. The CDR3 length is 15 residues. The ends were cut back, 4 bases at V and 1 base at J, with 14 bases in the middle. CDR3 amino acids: CASSQMGGPQETQYF. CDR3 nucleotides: TGCGCCAGCAGCCAGATGGGGGGTCCCCAAGAGACCCAGTACTTC.